A selection of T cell receptor beta chains follows, all from one sample in a study of post-analysis software for immune sequencing data. In TCRdb, the PCR reads were re-called with MiXCR into one record per CDR3 protein. This sample carries around 200,000 distinct CDR3 sequences, about 30% of them seen once, and the ten largest clones take about 3.7%. The sequenced sample consisted of blood. The receptor set was obtained from a girl aged 2-17 years with multiple sclerosis. The CDR3 runs from the conserved cysteine through the conserved F or W. D genes are given only for firm matches. Size tells how often a clone was seen (once, few, many) or the class of an expanded clone, and some rows leave it out.

D gene | clone size | J gene | V gene | CDR3 length | CDR3 protein | CDR3 DNA
- | few | TRBJ1-5 | TRBV28 | 16 | CASSLGVRGEGQPQHF | TGTGCCAGCAGTTTAGGGGTACGGGGGGAGGGGCAGCCCCAGCATTTT
- | - | TRBJ2-1 | TRBV24-1 | 15 | CATSEGGTRDNEQFF | TGTGCCACCAGTGAAGGGGGGACAAGGGACAATGAGCAGTTCTTC
- | - | TRBJ2-3 | TRBV7-2 | 14 | CASSAQGSTDTQYF | TGTGCCAGCAGCGCACAGGGAAGCACAGATACGCAGTATTTT
- | many | TRBJ1-1 | TRBV20-1 | 11 | CSAQGPTEAFF | TGCAGTGCACAGGGCCCAACTGAAGCTTTCTTT
- | few | TRBJ2-1 | TRBV5-5 | 15 | CASSPQVFSHNEQFF | TGTGCCAGCAGCCCACAGGTTTTCTCCCACAATGAGCAGTTCTTC
- | many | TRBJ2-7 | TRBV29-1 | 14 | CSVVGDTASYEQYF | TGCAGCGTTGTAGGGGACACCGCTTCCTACGAGCAGTACTTC
TRBD1 | many | TRBJ2-3 | TRBV7-3 | 15 | CATTSTGIGTDTQYF | TGTGCCACGACTTCGACAGGGATCGGCACAGATACGCAGTATTTT
- | few | TRBJ1-1 | TRBV6-4 | 14 | CASSWGDANTEAFF | TGTGCCAGCAGTTGGGGGGACGCGAACACTGAAGCTTTCTTT
TRBD2 | many | TRBJ2-1 | TRBV7-8 | 16 | CASSLYWREGYNEQFF | TGTGCCAGCAGCTTGTACTGGCGGGAGGGTTACAATGAGCAGTTCTTC
TRBD1 | few | TRBJ2-5 | TRBV4-2 | 13 | CASRTDRDNEQYF | TGTGCCAGCCGAACCGACAGGGACAATGAGCAGTACTTC
TRBD1 | - | TRBJ1-1 | TRBV5-1 | 15 | CASSLMQGALTEAFF | TGCGCCAGCAGCTTGATGCAGGGGGCTTTGACTGAAGCTTTCTTT
- | few | TRBJ2-2 | TRBV4-1 | 15 | CASSQGQGNTGELFF | TGCGCCAGCAGCCAAGGGCAGGGGAACACCGGGGAGCTGTTTTTT
TRBD1 | few | TRBJ1-4 | TRBV12-3/TRBV12-4 | 14 | CASGRTGAGEKLFF | TGTGCCAGCGGCAGGACAGGGGCGGGAGAAAAACTGTTTTTT
TRBD2 | many | TRBJ2-3 | TRBV7-9 | 14 | CASSFGGATDTQYF | TGTGCCAGCAGCTTCGGGGGGGCCACAGATACGCAGTATTTT
TRBD1 | few | TRBJ2-2 | TRBV5-1 | 20 | CASSLGPGTGRPMNTGELFF | TGCGCCAGCAGCTTGGGCCCCGGGACAGGGCGTCCCATGAACACCGGGGAGCTGTTTTTT
- | - | TRBJ1-1 | TRBV3-1 | 12 | CASSSSGGEAFF | TGTGCCAGCAGCTCTTCTGGGGGTGAAGCTTTCTTT
- | - | TRBJ2-2 | TRBV5-1 | 13 | CASSLVFTGELFF | TGCGCCAGCAGCTTGGTATTCACCGGGGAGCTGTTTTTT
- | - | TRBJ1-2 | TRBV18 | 14 | CASSPDPFNYGYTF | TGTGCCAGCTCACCGGACCCTTTCAACTATGGCTACACCTTC
- | - | TRBJ1-2 | TRBV20-1 | 15 | CSARAAGKANYGYTF | TGCAGTGCTAGAGCTGCAGGGAAAGCTAACTATGGCTACACCTTC
- | few | TRBJ1-1 | TRBV5-1 | 13 | CASSLVGGAGAFF | TGCGCCAGCAGCTTGGTTGGAGGGGCTGGGGCTTTCTTT
- | few | TRBJ2-1 | TRBV28 | 12 | CASSLFPNEQFF | TGTGCCAGCAGTTTATTCCCCAATGAGCAGTTCTTC
- | - | TRBJ1-4 | TRBV5-1 | 14 | CASSLAVGGAKLFF | TGCGCCAGCAGCTTGGCCGTAGGGGGGGCAAAACTGTTTTTT
- | many | TRBJ1-5 | TRBV28 | 15 | CASSFLGAGNQPQHF | TGTGCCAGCAGTTTCTTGGGGGCGGGCAATCAGCCCCAGCATTTT
- | many | TRBJ2-5 | TRBV12-3/TRBV12-4 | 12 | CASSFGVETQYF | TGTGCCAGCAGTTTCGGAGTGGAGACCCAGTACTTC
TRBD2 | - | TRBJ2-5 | TRBV12-3/TRBV12-4 | 13 | CASSLLAGGLGYF | TGTGCCAGCAGTTTACTAGCGGGAGGCCTAGGGTACTTC
TRBD1 | few | TRBJ2-2 | TRBV5-1 | 14 | CASSWTGASGELFF | TGCGCCAGCAGCTGGACAGGGGCGTCGGGGGAGCTGTTTTTT
- | many | TRBJ2-3 | TRBV29-1 | 13 | CSVSLQHTDTQYF | TGCAGCGTTTCCTTGCAACACACAGATACGCAGTATTTT
TRBD2 | many | TRBJ2-5 | TRBV20-1 | 16 | CSARVPVAGEGETQYF | TGCAGTGCTAGGGTCCCGGTCGCGGGGGAAGGAGAGACCCAGTACTTC
- | many | TRBJ2-3 | TRBV20-1 | 15 | CSARYPIAATDTQYF | TGCAGTGCTAGATACCCAATAGCGGCCACAGATACGCAGTATTTT
TRBD1 | - | TRBJ2-5 | TRBV29-1 | 13 | CSVDREVGETQYF | TGCAGCGTAGACAGGGAAGTAGGGGAGACCCAGTACTTC
- | few | TRBJ1-5 | TRBV7-7 | 13 | CASSLGRFQPQHF | TGTGCTAGCAGCTTAGGAAGGTTTCAGCCCCAGCATTTT
TRBD2 | many | TRBJ2-5 | TRBV5-5 | 15 | CASSTTSGRKETQYF | TGTGCCAGCAGCACTACTAGCGGGAGAAAAGAGACCCAGTACTTC
- | few | TRBJ1-1 | TRBV28 | 15 | CASKIGAAMNTEAFF | TGTGCCAGCAAAATTGGGGCAGCAATGAACACTGAAGCTTTCTTT
TRBD1 | many | TRBJ2-5 | TRBV20-1 | 14 | CSAYRDRDQETQYF | TGCAGTGCATACCGGGACAGAGACCAAGAGACCCAGTACTTC
- | few | TRBJ1-1 | TRBV6-2/TRBV6-3 | 11 | CASSYIGEAFF | TGTGCCAGCAGTTACATCGGTGAAGCTTTCTTT
- | - | TRBJ1-2 | TRBV9 | 13 | CASSARDPYGYTF | TGTGCCAGCAGCGCTCGGGACCCCTATGGCTACACCTTC
TRBD1 | few | TRBJ1-5 | TRBV14 | 15 | CASSPRQGLKQPQHF | TGTGCCAGCAGCCCCCGACAGGGATTAAAACAGCCCCAGCATTTT
- | - | TRBJ1-1 | TRBV14 | 14 | CASTPGGGHAEAFF | TGTGCCAGCACCCCGGGGGGGGGCCACGCTGAAGCTTTCTTT
- | many | TRBJ2-1 | TRBV5-1 | 12 | CASSYSYNEQFF | TGCGCCAGCAGCTACTCCTACAATGAGCAGTTCTTC
TRBD1 | few | TRBJ1-2 | TRBV5-1 | 18 | CASSLTGRNRGLNYGYTF | TGCGCCAGCAGCTTGACGGGCCGGAACAGGGGCCTTAACTATGGCTACACCTTC
- | many | TRBJ2-7 | TRBV7-9 | 13 | CASSLGGPLEQYF | TGTGCCAGCAGCTTAGGAGGGCCCCTCGAGCAGTACTTC
TRBD1 | few | TRBJ1-1 | TRBV20-1 | 14 | CSAPPSGGNTEAFF | TGCAGTGCTCCCCCGTCAGGGGGGAACACTGAAGCTTTCTTT
TRBD1 | - | TRBJ2-1 | TRBV5-1 | 17 | CASSLDGTVSSYNEQFF | TGCGCCAGCAGCTTGGATGGGACAGTCAGCTCCTACAATGAGCAGTTCTTC
- | - | TRBJ2-2 | TRBV6-2/TRBV6-3 | 14 | CASGGLANTGELFF | TGTGCCAGCGGCGGACTCGCGAACACCGGGGAGCTGTTTTTT
- | many | TRBJ1-6 | TRBV20-1 | 16 | CSARGGEGAQNSPLHF | TGCAGTGCTAGAGGGGGAGAGGGAGCTCAAAATTCACCCCTCCACTTT
TRBD2 | many | TRBJ2-7 | TRBV6-6 | 15 | CASSASGTVSYEQYF | TGTGCCAGCAGTGCTAGCGGAACGGTCTCCTACGAGCAGTACTTC
- | many | TRBJ2-7 | TRBV12-3/TRBV12-4 | 15 | CASSSTSLGTYEQYF | TGTGCCAGCAGCTCGACTAGTTTGGGGACCTACGAGCAGTACTTC
TRBD2 | - | TRBJ2-3 | TRBV12-3/TRBV12-4 | 14 | CASSLGLGRDTQYF | TGTGCCAGCAGTCTGGGACTAGGCAGGGATACGCAGTATTTT
TRBD1 | - | TRBJ1-1 | TRBV6-5 | 15 | CASSNPGTGSTEAFF | TGTGCCAGCAGTAACCCCGGGACAGGGAGCACTGAAGCTTTCTTT